A selection of T cell receptor beta chains follows, all from one sample in a study of T cells in Graves' hyperthyroidism and ophthalmopathy. One entry per CDR3 protein, called by TCRdb with MiXCR from the multiplex PCR reads. Here the sample spans 600,000 to 700,000 distinct CDR3 sequences, just under 45% being singletons. The specimen sequenced was peripheral blood or thyroid tissue (not recorded which). The receptors come from an adult man with Graves' disease, either hyperthyroidism or ophthalmopathy (not recorded which). The CDR3 runs from the conserved cysteine through the conserved F or W. The D gene is left open where the match is weak. A row's size may be missing; if present it is once, few, many or a size class.

j_gene: TRBJ1-2; v_gene: TRBV29-1; d_gene: TRBD1; abundance: -; CDR3aa: CSWGQGYGYTF; CDR3nt: TGCAGCTGGGGACAGGGCTATGGCTACACCTTC
j_gene: TRBJ1-1; v_gene: TRBV7-9; d_gene: -; abundance: many; CDR3aa: CASSLVGGKEAFF; CDR3nt: TGTGCCAGCAGCTTAGTAGGCGGCAAAGAAGCTTTCTTT
j_gene: TRBJ1-2; v_gene: TRBV29-1; d_gene: TRBD1; abundance: -; CDR3aa: CSVDRDRGRYGGRF; CDR3nt: TGCAGCGTCGACCGGGACAGGGGTCGGTATGGGGGACGCTTC
j_gene: TRBJ2-7; v_gene: TRBV19; d_gene: -; abundance: -; CDR3aa: CAGSDVWGDEQYF; CDR3nt: TGTGCCGGTTCCGACGTATGGGGCGACGAGCAGTACTTC
j_gene: TRBJ2-7; v_gene: TRBV10-1; d_gene: -; abundance: -; CDR3aa: CVTMHEQYF; CDR3nt: TGCGTCACCATGCACGAGCAGTACTTC
j_gene: TRBJ1-3; v_gene: TRBV14; d_gene: -; abundance: few; CDR3aa: CASSQDRTWGNTIYF; CDR3nt: TGTGCCAGCAGCCAAGACCGGACCTGGGGAAACACCATATATTTT
j_gene: TRBJ1-2; v_gene: TRBV20-1; d_gene: -; abundance: -; CDR3aa: CSAEEPGPLFDGHTF; CDR3nt: TGCAGTGCTGAAGAACCGGGACCCCTCTTCGACGGCCACACCTTC
j_gene: TRBJ2-7; v_gene: TRBV7-9; d_gene: -; abundance: many; CDR3aa: CASSLDGYYEQYF; CDR3nt: TGTGCCAGCAGCTTAGACGGTTACTACGAGCAGTACTTC
j_gene: TRBJ1-2; v_gene: TRBV20-1; d_gene: TRBD1; abundance: many; CDR3aa: CSATHRGGGYTF; CDR3nt: TGCAGTGCTACTCACAGGGGAGGTGGCTACACCTTC
j_gene: TRBJ1-2; v_gene: TRBV29-1; d_gene: -; abundance: -; CDR3aa: CSLVHPEYGYTF; CDR3nt: TGCAGCTTGGTACACCCAGAGTATGGCTACACCTTC
j_gene: TRBJ1-6; v_gene: TRBV10-3; d_gene: -; abundance: -; CDR3aa: CAISEDDSSPSPLHF; CDR3nt: TGTGCCATCAGTGAGGACGACAGCTCCCCATCACCCCTCCACTTT
j_gene: TRBJ2-7; v_gene: TRBV11-1; d_gene: -; abundance: many; CDR3aa: CASSPGTPSYEQYF; CDR3nt: TGTGCCAGCAGCCCCGGGACACCCTCCTACGAGCAGTACTTC
j_gene: TRBJ2-5; v_gene: TRBV19; d_gene: -; abundance: few; CDR3aa: CASSFGGLQETQYF; CDR3nt: TGTGCCAGTAGTTTCGGGGGTCTCCAAGAGACCCAGTACTTC
j_gene: TRBJ2-6; v_gene: TRBV6-5; d_gene: -; abundance: few; CDR3aa: CASSYGGAGANVLTF; CDR3nt: TGTGCCAGCAGTTACGGGGGCGCGGGGGCCAACGTCCTGACTTTC
j_gene: TRBJ2-5; v_gene: TRBV7-8; d_gene: -; abundance: -; CDR3aa: CASSPGHETQYF; CDR3nt: TGTGCCAGCAGCCCGGGACACGAGACCCAGTACTTC
j_gene: TRBJ2-5; v_gene: TRBV20-1; d_gene: -; abundance: many; CDR3aa: CSARKETQYF; CDR3nt: TGCAGTGCTAGGAAAGAGACCCAGTACTTC
j_gene: TRBJ1-1; v_gene: TRBV7-6; d_gene: TRBD1; abundance: -; CDR3aa: CASSLALKDRGLRAEAFF; CDR3nt: TGTGCCAGCAGCTTAGCGCTGAAGGACAGGGGGCTGAGGGCTGAAGCTTTCTTT
j_gene: TRBJ2-7; v_gene: TRBV19; d_gene: -; abundance: -; CDR3aa: CASSDQGGKQYF; CDR3nt: TGTGCCAGCAGCGACCAAGGCGGGAAGCAGTACTTC
j_gene: TRBJ2-2; v_gene: TRBV12-5; d_gene: -; abundance: -; CDR3aa: CASGSGVDTGELFF; CDR3nt: TGTGCTAGTGGTTCTGGGGTCGACACCGGGGAGCTGTTTTTT
j_gene: TRBJ1-2; v_gene: TRBV29-1; d_gene: -; abundance: many; CDR3aa: CSGEGRHLEYGYTF; CDR3nt: TGCAGCGGCGAGGGACGGCATCTTGAATATGGCTACACCTTC
j_gene: TRBJ1-3; v_gene: TRBV13; d_gene: -; abundance: -; CDR3aa: CASSPSGRGGTIYF; CDR3nt: TGTGCCAGCAGCCCTTCTGGCCGCGGGGGTACCATATATTTT
j_gene: TRBJ1-2; v_gene: TRBV29-1; d_gene: -; abundance: -; CDR3aa: CSSGGYGYTF; CDR3nt: TGCAGCAGTGGAGGATATGGCTACACCTTC
j_gene: TRBJ1-5; v_gene: TRBV15; d_gene: -; abundance: many; CDR3aa: CATSIGIPGGREPQHF; CDR3nt: TGTGCCACCAGCATAGGGATTCCCGGCGGTCGAGAGCCCCAGCATTTT
j_gene: TRBJ1-1; v_gene: TRBV20-1; d_gene: TRBD1; abundance: few; CDR3aa: CSARGDRTDTEAFF; CDR3nt: TGCAGTGCTAGAGGGGACAGGACTGACACTGAAGCTTTCTTT
j_gene: TRBJ2-3; v_gene: TRBV6-4; d_gene: -; abundance: -; CDR3aa: CASSDWDTQYF; CDR3nt: TGTGCCAGCAGTGACTGGGATACGCAGTATTTT
j_gene: TRBJ1-1; v_gene: TRBV2; d_gene: -; abundance: once; CDR3aa: CASSQALGEDRGTEAFF; CDR3nt: TGTGCCAGCAGCCAGGCTTTGGGTGAGGACCGGGGCACTGAAGCTTTCTTT
j_gene: TRBJ2-7; v_gene: TRBV6-1; d_gene: TRBD2; abundance: few; CDR3aa: CASSKGLAGVEQYF; CDR3nt: TGTGCCAGCAGTAAGGGACTAGCGGGAGTAGAGCAGTACTTC
j_gene: TRBJ1-2; v_gene: TRBV2; d_gene: TRBD1; abundance: -; CDR3aa: CASSEGGTGIGYTF; CDR3nt: TGTGCCAGCAGTGAAGGAGGGACAGGGATCGGCTACACCTTC
j_gene: TRBJ2-2; v_gene: TRBV19; d_gene: -; abundance: few; CDR3aa: CASSMTRDTGELFF; CDR3nt: TGTGCCAGTAGTATGACGAGGGACACCGGGGAGCTGTTTTTT